This TCR beta chain was captured in a study of Ad26.COV2.S vaccination and SARS-CoV-2 variants. Study overall: Donor got 5x10^10 or 1x10^11 viral particles of Ad26.COV2.S. Study results and caveats: Placebo and vaccine recipients had non-spike TCR breadth that was similar.

Clones were sequenced by immunoSEQ multiplex PCR, and TCRdb holds only the in-frame ones, with some missing. Of about 680,000 clones in the sample, approximately 88% were seen once. Treatment denoted: roughly 18 received Ad26.COV2.S at low or high dose, single or two shots; about 5 received placebo; per-sample allocation not given. Samples analyzed were those drawn on day 63 after the first vaccine or placebo injection. It was an adult aged 18-55 years in Boston who was the donor. This vaccine is an Ad26 vector that expresses the Wuhan-strain SARS-CoV-2 spike. Trimming removed 1 base at V and 12 bases at J, with 13 bases between. Per germline, CDR1 LGHNA and CDR2 YSLEER. This CDR3 is 13 amino acids long. A note on this clone: Its matching antigen is unknown.

The sample consisted of peripheral blood, taken in a trial of Ad26.COV2.S vaccine versus placebo. The receptor was isolated from a person between 18 and 65 years old who received the Ad26.COV2.S COVID-19 vaccine or a placebo. This sequence joins TRBV4-3 and TRBJ2-4; D might be TRBD1 (5 bases). The CDR3 loop reads CASSQGQGETQYF. In DNA form, the CDR3 reads TGCGCCAGCAGCCAAGGGCAGGGCGAGACTCAGTACTTC.